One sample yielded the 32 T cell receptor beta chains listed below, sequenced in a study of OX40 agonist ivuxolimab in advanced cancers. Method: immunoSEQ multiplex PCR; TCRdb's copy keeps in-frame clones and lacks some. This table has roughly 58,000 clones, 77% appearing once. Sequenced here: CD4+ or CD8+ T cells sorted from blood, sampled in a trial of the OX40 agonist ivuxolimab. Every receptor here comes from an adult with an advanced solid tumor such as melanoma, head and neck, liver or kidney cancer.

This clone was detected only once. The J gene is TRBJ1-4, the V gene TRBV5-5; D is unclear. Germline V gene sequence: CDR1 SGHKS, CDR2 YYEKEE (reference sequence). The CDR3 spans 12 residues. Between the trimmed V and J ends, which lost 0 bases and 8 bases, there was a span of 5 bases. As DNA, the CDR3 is TGTGCCAGCAGCTTGGTGGAGGAAAAACTGTTTTTT. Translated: CASSLVEEKLFF.

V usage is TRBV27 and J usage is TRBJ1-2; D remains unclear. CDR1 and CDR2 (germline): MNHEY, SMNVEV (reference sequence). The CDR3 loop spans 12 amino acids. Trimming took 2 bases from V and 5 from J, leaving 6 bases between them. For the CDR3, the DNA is TGTGCCAGCAGTTTAGCCGGTTATGGCTACACCTTC. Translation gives CASSLAGYGYTF.

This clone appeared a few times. CDR3 in amino acids: CASSYLTGSTYNEQFF. In nucleotides, the CDR3 is TGTGCCAGCAGCTACTTAACAGGGAGTACCTACAATGAGCAGTTCTTC. The chain employs TRBV9 and TRBJ2-1; D possibly corresponds to TRBD1 (6 bases). With 4 bases removed from V and 2 bases from J, the gap between germline ends came to 16 bases. This CDR3 is built from 16 residues. Germline V gene data show CDR1 as SGDLS and CDR2 as YYNGEE.

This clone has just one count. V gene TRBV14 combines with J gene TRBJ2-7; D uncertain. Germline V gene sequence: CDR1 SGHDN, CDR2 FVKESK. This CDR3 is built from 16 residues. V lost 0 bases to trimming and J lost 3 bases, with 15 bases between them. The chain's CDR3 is CASSQEGLPWVYEQYF. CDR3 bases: TGTGCCAGCAGCCAAGAAGGGCTACCTTGGGTCTACGAGCAGTACTTC.

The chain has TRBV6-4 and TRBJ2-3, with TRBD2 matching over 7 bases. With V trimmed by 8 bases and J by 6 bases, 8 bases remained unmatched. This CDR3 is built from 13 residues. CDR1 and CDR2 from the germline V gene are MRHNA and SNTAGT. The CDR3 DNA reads TGTGCCAGCTCCGCGGGGGTTCAGGATACGCAGTATTTT. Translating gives CASSAGVQDTQYF.

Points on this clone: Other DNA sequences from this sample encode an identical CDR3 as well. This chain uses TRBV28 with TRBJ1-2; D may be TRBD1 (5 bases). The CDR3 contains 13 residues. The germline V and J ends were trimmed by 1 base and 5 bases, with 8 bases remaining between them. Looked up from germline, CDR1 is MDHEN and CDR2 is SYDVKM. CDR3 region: CASSLLAGYGYTF. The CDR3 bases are TGTGCCAGCAGTTTATTAGCAGGGTATGGCTACACCTTC.

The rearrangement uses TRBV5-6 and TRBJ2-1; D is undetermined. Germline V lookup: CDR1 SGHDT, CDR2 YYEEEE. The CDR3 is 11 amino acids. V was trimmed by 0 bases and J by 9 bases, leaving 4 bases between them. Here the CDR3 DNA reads TGTGCCAGCAGCTTGGACAGTGAGCAGTTCTTC. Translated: CASSLDSEQFF.

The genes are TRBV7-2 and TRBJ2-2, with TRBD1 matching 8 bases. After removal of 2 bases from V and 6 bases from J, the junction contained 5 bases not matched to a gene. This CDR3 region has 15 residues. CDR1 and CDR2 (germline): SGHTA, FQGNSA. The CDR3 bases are TGTGCCAGCAGCTTAAGGCCAGGGGGCTCCGGGGAGCTGTTTTTT. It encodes CASSLRPGGSGELFF.

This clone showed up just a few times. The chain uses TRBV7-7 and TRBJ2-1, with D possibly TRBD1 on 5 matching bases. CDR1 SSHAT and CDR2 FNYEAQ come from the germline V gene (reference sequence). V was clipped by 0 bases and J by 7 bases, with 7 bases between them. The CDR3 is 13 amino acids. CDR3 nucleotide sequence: TGTGCCAGCAGCTTAGCGTCAGGGAATGAGCAGTTCTTC. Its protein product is CASSLASGNEQFF.

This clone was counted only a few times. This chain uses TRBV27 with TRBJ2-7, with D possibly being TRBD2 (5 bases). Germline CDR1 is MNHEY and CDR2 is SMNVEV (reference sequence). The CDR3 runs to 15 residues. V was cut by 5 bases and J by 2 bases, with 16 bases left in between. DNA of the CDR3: TGTGCCAGCAGTAAGGACGGGGTCAACCCCTACGAGCAGTACTTC. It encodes CASSKDGVNPYEQYF.

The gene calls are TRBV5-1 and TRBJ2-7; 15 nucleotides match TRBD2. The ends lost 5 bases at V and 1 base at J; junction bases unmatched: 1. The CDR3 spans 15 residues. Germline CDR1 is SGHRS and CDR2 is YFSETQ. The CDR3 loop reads CASSGTSGRSYEQYF. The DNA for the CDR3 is TGCGCCAGCAGTGGGACTAGCGGGAGGTCCTACGAGCAGTACTTC.

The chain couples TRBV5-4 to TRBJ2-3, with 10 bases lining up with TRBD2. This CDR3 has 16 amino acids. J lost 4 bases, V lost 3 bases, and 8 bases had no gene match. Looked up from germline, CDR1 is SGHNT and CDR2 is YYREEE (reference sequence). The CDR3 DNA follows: TGTGCCAGCAGCTCCCCAGAGAGCGGGGGGGCAGATACGCAGTATTTT. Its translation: CASSSPESGGADTQYF.

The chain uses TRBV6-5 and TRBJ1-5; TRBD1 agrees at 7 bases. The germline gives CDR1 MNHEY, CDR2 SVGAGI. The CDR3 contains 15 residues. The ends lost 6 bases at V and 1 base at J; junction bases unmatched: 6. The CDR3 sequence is CASRRQGGSNQPQHF. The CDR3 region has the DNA TGTGCCAGCAGAAGACAGGGTGGGAGCAATCAGCCCCAGCATTTT.

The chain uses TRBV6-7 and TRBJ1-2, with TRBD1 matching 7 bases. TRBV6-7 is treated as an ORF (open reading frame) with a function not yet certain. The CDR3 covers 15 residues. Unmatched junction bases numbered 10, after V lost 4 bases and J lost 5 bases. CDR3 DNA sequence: TGTGCCAGCAGTTCTCTGGCAGGGGGGGATTATGGCTACACCTTC. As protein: CASSSLAGGDYGYTF.

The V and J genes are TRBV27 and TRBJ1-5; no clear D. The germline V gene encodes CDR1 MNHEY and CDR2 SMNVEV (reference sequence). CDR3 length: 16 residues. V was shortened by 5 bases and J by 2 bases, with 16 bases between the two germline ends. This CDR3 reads CASSAGSTWGNQPQHF. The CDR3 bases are TGTGCCAGCAGTGCTGGATCGACTTGGGGCAATCAGCCCCAGCATTTT.

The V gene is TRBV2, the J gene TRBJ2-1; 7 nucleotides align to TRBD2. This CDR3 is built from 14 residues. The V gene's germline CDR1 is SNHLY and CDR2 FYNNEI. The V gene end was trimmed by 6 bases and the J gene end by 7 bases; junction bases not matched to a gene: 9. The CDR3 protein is CASRKGEGKNEQFF. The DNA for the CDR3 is TGTGCCAGCAGGAAAGGGGAGGGGAAGAATGAGCAGTTCTTC. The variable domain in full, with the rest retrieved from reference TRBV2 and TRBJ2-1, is EPEVTQTPSHQVTQMGQEVILRCVPISNHLYFYWYRQILGQKVEFLVSFYNNEISEKSEIFDDQFSVERPDGSNFTLKIRSTKLEDSAMYFCASRKGEGKNEQFFGPGTRLTVL.

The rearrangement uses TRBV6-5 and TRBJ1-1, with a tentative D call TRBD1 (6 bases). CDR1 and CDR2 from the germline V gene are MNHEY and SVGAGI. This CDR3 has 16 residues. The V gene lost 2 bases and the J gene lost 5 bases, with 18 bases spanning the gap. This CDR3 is CASSYIPPGQSTEAFF. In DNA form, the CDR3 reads TGTGCCAGCAGTTACATTCCGCCGGGACAATCAACTGAAGCTTTCTTT.

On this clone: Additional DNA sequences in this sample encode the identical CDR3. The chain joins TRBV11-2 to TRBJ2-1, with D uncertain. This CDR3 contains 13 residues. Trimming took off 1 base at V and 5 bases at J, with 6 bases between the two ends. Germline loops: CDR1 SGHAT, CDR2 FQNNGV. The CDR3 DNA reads TGTGCCAGCAGCTTAGGACTCAACAATGAGCAGTTCTTC. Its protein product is CASSLGLNNEQFF.

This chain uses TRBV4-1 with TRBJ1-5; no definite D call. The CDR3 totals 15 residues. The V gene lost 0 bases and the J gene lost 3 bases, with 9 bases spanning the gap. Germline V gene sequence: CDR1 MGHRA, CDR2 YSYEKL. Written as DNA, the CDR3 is TGCGCCAGCAGCCAAGATCGGCGGAACAATCAGCCCCAGCATTTT. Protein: CASSQDRRNNQPQHF.

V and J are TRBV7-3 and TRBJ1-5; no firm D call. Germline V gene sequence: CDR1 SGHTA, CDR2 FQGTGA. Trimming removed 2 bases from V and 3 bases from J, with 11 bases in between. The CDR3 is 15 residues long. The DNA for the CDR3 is TGTGCCAGCAGCTTAGCGCTTGGTGACAATCAGCCCCAGCATTTT. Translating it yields CASSLALGDNQPQHF. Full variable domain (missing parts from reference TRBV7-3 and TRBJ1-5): GAGVSQTPSNKVTEKGKYVELRCDPISGHTALYWYRQSLGQGPEFLIYFQGTGAADDSGLPNDRFFAVRPEGSVSTLKIQRTERGDSAVYLCASSLALGDNQPQHFGDGTRLSIL.

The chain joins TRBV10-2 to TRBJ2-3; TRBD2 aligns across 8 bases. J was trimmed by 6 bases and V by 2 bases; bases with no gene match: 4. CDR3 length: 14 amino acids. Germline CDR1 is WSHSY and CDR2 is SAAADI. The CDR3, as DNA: TGCGCCAGCAGTGAGGGGACTAGTAGCGATACGCAGTATTTT. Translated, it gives CASSEGTSSDTQYF.

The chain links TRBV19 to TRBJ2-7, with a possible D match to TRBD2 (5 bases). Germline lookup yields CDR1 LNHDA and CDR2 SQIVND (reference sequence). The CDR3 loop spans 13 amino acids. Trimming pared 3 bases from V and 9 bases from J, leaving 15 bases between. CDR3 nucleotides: TGTGCCAGTAGTATCAGACGGGAACTCGGGCAGTACTTC. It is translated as CASSIRRELGQYF. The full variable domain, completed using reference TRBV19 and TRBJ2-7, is DGGITQSPKYLFRKEGQNVTLSCEQNLNHDAMYWYRQDPGQGLRLIYYSQIVNDFQKGDIAEGYSVSREKKESFPLTVTSAQKNPTAFYLCASSIRRELGQYFGPGTRLTVT.

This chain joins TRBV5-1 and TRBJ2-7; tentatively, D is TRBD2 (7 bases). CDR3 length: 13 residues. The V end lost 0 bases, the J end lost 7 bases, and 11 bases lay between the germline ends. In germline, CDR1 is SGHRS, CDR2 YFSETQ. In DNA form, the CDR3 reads TGCGCCAGCAGCTTGGGCGGGGGCGGTGAGCAGTACTTC. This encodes CASSLGGGGEQYF.

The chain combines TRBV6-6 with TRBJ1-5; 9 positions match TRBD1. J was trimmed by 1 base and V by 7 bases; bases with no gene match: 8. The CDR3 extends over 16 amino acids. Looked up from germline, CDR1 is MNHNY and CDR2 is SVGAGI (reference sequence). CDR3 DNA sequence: TGTGCCAGCACACCGGGACAGGGTCGGAGCAATCAGCCCCAGCATTTT. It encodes CASTPGQGRSNQPQHF.

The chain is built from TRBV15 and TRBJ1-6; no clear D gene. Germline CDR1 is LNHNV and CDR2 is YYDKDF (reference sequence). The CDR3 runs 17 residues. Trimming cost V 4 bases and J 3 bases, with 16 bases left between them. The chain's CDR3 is CATSKVLGRFYNSPLHF. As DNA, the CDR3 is TGTGCCACCAGCAAAGTATTAGGCAGATTCTATAATTCACCCCTCCACTTT.

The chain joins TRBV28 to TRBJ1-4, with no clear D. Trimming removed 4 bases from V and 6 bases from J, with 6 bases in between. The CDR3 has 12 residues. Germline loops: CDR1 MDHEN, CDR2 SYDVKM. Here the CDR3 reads CASSWGYEKLFF. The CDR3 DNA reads TGTGCCAGCAGTTGGGGTTATGAAAAACTGTTTTTT.

The CDR3 DNA follows: TGCGCCAGCAGTGCAGCGGGAGTATACAATGAGCAGTTCTTC. It yields the protein CASSAAGVYNEQFF. The V call is TRBV10-1, the J call TRBJ2-1; TRBD2 matches at 8 bases. With 4 bases clipped from V and 4 bases from J, the junction kept 3 bases outside the gene matches. The CDR3 is 14 amino acids. The germline V gene encodes CDR1 WNHNN and CDR2 SYGVQD (reference sequence).

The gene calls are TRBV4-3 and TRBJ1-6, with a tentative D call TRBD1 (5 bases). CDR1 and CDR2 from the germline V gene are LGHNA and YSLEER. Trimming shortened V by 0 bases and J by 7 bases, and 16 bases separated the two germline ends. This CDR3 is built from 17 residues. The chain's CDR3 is CASSQELGDVLNSPLHF. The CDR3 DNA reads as TGCGCCAGCAGCCAAGAACTCGGGGACGTTTTGAATTCACCCCTCCACTTT.

The CDR3: CASRRGGGSNQPQHF. The CDR3 DNA follows: TGTGCCAGTAGGAGAGGGGGAGGAAGCAATCAGCCCCAGCATTTT. V and J are TRBV19 and TRBJ1-5; D is possibly TRBD1 (6 bases). The length of the CDR3 is 15 residues. The germline V gene encodes CDR1 LNHDA and CDR2 SQIVND (reference sequence). V lost 6 bases and J 1 base, leaving 13 bases between the germline ends.

For the CDR3, the DNA is TGTGCCAGCAGTTTATCAGGTTCTACAGTCTACGAGCAGTACTTC. This encodes CASSLSGSTVYEQYF. The rearrangement joins TRBV28 to TRBJ2-7; D gene unclear. CDR3 size: 15 residues. Trimming took off 1 base at V and 3 bases at J, with 13 bases between the two ends. CDR1 MDHEN and CDR2 SYDVKM come from the germline V gene.

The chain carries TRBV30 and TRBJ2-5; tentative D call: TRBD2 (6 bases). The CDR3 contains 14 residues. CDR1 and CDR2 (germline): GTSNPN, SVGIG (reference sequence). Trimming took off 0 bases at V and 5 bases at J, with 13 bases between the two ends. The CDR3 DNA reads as TGTGCCTGGAGTGTACGTGGAGGGAGGGAGACCCAGTACTTC. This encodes CAWSVRGGRETQYF.

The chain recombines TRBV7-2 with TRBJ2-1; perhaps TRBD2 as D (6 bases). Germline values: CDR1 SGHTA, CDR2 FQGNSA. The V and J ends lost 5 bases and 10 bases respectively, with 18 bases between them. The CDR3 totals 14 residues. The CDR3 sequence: CASSRNPQGGEQFF. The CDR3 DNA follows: TGTGCCAGCAGCCGCAATCCTCAGGGAGGAGAGCAGTTCTTC.